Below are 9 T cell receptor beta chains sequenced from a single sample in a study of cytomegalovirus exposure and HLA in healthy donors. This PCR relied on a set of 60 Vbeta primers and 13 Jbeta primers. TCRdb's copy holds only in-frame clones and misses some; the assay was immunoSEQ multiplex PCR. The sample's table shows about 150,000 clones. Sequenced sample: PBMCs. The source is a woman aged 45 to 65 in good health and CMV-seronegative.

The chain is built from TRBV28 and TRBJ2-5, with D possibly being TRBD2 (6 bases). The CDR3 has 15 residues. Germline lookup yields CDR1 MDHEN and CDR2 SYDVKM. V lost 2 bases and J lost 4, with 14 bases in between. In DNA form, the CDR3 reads TGTGCCAGCAGTTTAAGGCGGGGTATGTTAGAGACCCAGTACTTC. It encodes CASSLRRGMLETQYF.

The CDR3 loop reads CASSSPDSGSEQYF. DNA for the CDR3: TGTGCCAGCAGTTCCCCGGACAGCGGCTCCGAGCAGTACTTC. The chain combines TRBV27 with TRBJ2-7; a weak D match, TRBD1 (6 bases). The CDR3 contains 14 residues. V was shortened by 4 bases and J by 6 bases, with 16 bases between the two germline ends. Germline CDR1 reads MNHEY; CDR2 reads SMNVEV (reference sequence).

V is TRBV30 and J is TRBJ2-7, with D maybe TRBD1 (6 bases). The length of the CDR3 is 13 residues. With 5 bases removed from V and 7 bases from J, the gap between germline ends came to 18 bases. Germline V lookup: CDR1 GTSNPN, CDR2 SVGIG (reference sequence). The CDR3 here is CAWVTGNSAEQYF. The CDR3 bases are TGTGCCTGGGTGACAGGTAATAGCGCTGAGCAGTACTTC.

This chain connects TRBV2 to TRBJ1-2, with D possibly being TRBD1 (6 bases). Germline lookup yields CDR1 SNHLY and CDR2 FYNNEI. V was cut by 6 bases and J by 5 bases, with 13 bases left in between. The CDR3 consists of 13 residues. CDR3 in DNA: TGTGCCAGCAGCTACAGGGTTGAGTATGGCTACACCTTC. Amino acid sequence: CASSYRVEYGYTF.

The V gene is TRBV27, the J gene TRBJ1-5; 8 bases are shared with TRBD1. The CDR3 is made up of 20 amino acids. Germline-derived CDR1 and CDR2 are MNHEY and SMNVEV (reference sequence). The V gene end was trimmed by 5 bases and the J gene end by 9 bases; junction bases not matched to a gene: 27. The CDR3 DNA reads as TGTGCCAGCAGTACCCGGGGGACAGGTTCGAAAATCACCCCACTCCTGCCCCAGCATTTT. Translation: CASSTRGTGSKITPLLPQHF.

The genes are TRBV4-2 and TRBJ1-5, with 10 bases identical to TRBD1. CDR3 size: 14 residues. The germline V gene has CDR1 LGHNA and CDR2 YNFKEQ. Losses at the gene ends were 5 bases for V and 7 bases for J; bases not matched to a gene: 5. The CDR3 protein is CASSRQGAGQPQHF. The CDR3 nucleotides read TGTGCCAGCAGCAGACAGGGGGCTGGACAGCCCCAGCATTTT.

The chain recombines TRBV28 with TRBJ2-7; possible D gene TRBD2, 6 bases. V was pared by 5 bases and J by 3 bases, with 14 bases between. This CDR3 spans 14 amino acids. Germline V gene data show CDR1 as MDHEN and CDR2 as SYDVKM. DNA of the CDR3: TGTGCCAGCAGTCCTCCCGGGGGATACTACGAGCAGTACTTC. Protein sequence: CASSPPGGYYEQYF.

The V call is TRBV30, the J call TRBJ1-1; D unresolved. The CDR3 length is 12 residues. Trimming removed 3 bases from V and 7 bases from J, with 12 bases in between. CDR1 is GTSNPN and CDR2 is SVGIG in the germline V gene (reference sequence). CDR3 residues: CAWRGGSFEAFF. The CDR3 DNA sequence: TGTGCCTGGAGGGGAGGGAGTTTTGAAGCTTTCTTT.

The CDR3 coding sequence is TGTGCCAGCGCCTCGGGTTTCCACGAGCAGTACTTC. This sequence encodes CASASGFHEQYF. J is TRBJ2-7 and V is TRBV18; no clear D. V shed 8 bases and J shed 5 bases, with 13 bases lying between them. CDR1 is KGHSH, CDR2 LQKENI, per germline. CDR3 size: 12 residues.